This paragraph reports one T cell receptor (beta chain). Its matching antigen is unknown. The data are from a study of beta chain features in type 1 diabetes. Study conclusions and caveats: Shorter TCRB CDR3s, moderately but significantly so, were found in Type 1 diabetes patients in all four CD4+ subsets. Among patients, naive, central memory and Treg TCRB repertoires appeared more similar than among healthy donors.

The germline gives CDR1 LGHNA, CDR2 YSLEER. This CDR3 is 14 amino acids long. Trimming took off 1 base at V and 5 bases at J, with 9 bases between the two ends. A single heparinised draw of approximately 110 mL on average was taken per donor. Reverse transcription of all isolated RNA meant that expressed TCRB transcripts were sequenced. Regulatory, naive and central memory T cell samples averaged approximately 3.9 million reads. Some clones are missing from TCRdb's copy, which holds only in-frame ones; the method was immunoSEQ multiplex PCR. Here the sample spans fewer than 400,000 clones, 9.3% being singletons.

The V gene is TRBV4-3, the J gene TRBJ1-5; D is possibly TRBD1 (5 bases). The receptor's source is a man aged 25 to 40 with type 1 diabetes. The sample was central memory CD4+ T cells from blood. CDR3 sequence reads: CASSQGWGDQPQHF. The CDR3 DNA is TGCGCCAGCAGCCAAGGGTGGGGGGATCAGCCCCAGCATTTT.